The next 25 T cell receptor beta chains were all read from a single sample in a study of naive and memory T cell subsets. General study points: A few larger clonotypes appeared in naive repertoires, especially CD8, possibly memory cells re-expressing CD45RA.

Antigens for these TCRs are unknown. Two oligonucleotides, mixed equimolar, formed the beta constant-region primer covering TRBC1 and TRBC2. The ligated cDNA underwent four PCR rounds using SP2 and nested alpha and beta constant-region primers. One entry per CDR3 protein results from TCRdb running MiXCR on the UMI-ligation and nested PCR reads. The sample contains 150,000 or so distinct CDR3 sequences, 22% of which appear only once. The sample was naive CD4+ T cells from blood. These receptors came from a human donor in good health.

This clonotype has just a few counts. This chain joins TRBV7-2 and TRBJ2-3, with 7 bases lining up with TRBD1. Trimming removed 5 bases from V and 4 bases from J; junction bases left unmatched: 3. CDR3 length: 13 amino acids. Per the germline V gene, CDR1 is SGHTA and CDR2 is FQGNSA. CDR3 sequence reads: CASSKQGADTQYF. CDR3 DNA sequence: TGTGCCAGCAGCAAGCAGGGGGCAGATACGCAGTATTTT.

This clonotype was observed a few times. The V and J genes are TRBV20-1 and TRBJ2-3, with D perhaps matching TRBD1 or TRBD2 (5 bases each). Germline V lookup: CDR1 DFQATT, CDR2 SNEGSKA (reference sequence). This CDR3 has 14 residues. V lost 5 bases and J 4 bases, leaving 16 bases between the germline ends. CDR3: CSAQGWGNADTQYF. The DNA of the CDR3 is TGCAGTGCTCAAGGTTGGGGGAACGCAGATACGCAGTATTTT.

The rearrangement links TRBV6-2 or TRBV6-3 to TRBJ2-1; D is ambiguous. CDR1 is MNHEY and CDR2 is SVGEGT in the germline V gene. Deletions cut 6 bases from V and 0 bases from J, with 3 bases between. CDR3 size: 12 residues. The CDR3 DNA follows: TGTGCCAGCAGGGCCTCCTACAATGAGCAGTTCTTC. As protein: CASRASYNEQFF.

This clonotype was detected a few times. This chain uses TRBV2 with TRBJ1-6; D unclear. Trimming pared 11 bases from V and 0 bases from J, leaving 20 bases between. CDR3 length equals 17 residues. Germline values: CDR1 SNHLY, CDR2 FYNNEI. The CDR3 protein is CAGIRTFQSSYNSPLHF. In nucleotides, the CDR3 is TGTGCCGGCATTCGGACTTTCCAGAGCTCCTATAATTCACCCCTCCACTTT.

J is TRBJ1-5 and V is TRBV12-3 or TRBV12-4; TRBD1 might be the D (6 bases). V was clipped by 1 base and J by 2 bases, with 9 bases between them. The CDR3 is made up of 15 amino acids. The CDR3 here is CASSLVGGRNQPQHF. For the CDR3, the DNA is TGTGCCAGCAGTTTAGTAGGGGGTCGCAATCAGCCCCAGCATTTT.

This sequence joins TRBV15 and TRBJ2-4; D remains ambiguous. This CDR3 has 13 amino acids. Germline V gene data show CDR1 as LNHNV and CDR2 as YYDKDF (reference sequence). Deletions cut 4 bases from V and 9 bases from J, with 13 bases between. CDR3 sequence: CATSTRKSGIQYF. CDR3 coding DNA: TGTGCCACCAGCACACGGAAATCGGGCATTCAGTACTTC.

The CDR3 DNA reads as TGCAGTGCTGGCGGTGGGGACAGCGTCAACTATGGCTACACCTTC. Protein sequence: CSAGGGDSVNYGYTF. The chain is built from TRBV20-1 and TRBJ1-2, with 7 bases aligning to TRBD1. CDR3 size: 15 residues. The V and J ends lost 5 bases and 2 bases, in that order; junction bases with no gene match: 11. Per the germline V gene, CDR1 is DFQATT and CDR2 is SNEGSKA (reference sequence).

The chain couples TRBV6-5 to TRBJ2-3, with 10 bases aligning to TRBD2. V lost 2 bases and J lost 2; bases outside the gene matches: 16. The CDR3 is made up of 20 amino acids. Germline CDR1 and CDR2: MNHEY and SVGAGI. CDR3 DNA: TGTGCCAGCAGTTACGGTAACCTAGCGGGAGCCGGGGGTCCCACAGATACGCAGTATTTT. This translates into CASSYGNLAGAGGPTDTQYF.

This clonotype has only a few counts. The rearrangement uses TRBV27 and TRBJ2-4, with TRBD1 matching 9 bases. The trim removed 5 bases at V and 2 bases at J, leaving 22 bases unmatched. CDR1 and CDR2 from the germline V gene are MNHEY and SMNVEV (reference sequence). The CDR3 sequence is 21 residues long. CDR3 loop: CASSPRPGQGLVIASKNIQYF. Written as DNA, the CDR3 is TGTGCCAGCAGTCCTAGACCGGGACAGGGCCTTGTTATTGCGTCCAAAAACATTCAGTACTTC.

This clonotype was counted many times. In DNA form, the CDR3 reads TGCAGCGTAGGACTAGCGGGAGTTGTAAATACGCAGTATTTT. Translated: CSVGLAGVVNTQYF. The chain uses TRBV29-1 and TRBJ2-3; 13 bases are a match to TRBD2. The ends lost 6 bases at V and 7 bases at J; junction bases unmatched: 7. The CDR3 consists of 14 residues. Germline V gene lookup returns CDR1 SQVTM and CDR2 ANQGSEA.

The chain recombines TRBV6-6 with TRBJ2-3, with D unresolved. CDR1 MNHNY and CDR2 SVGAGI come from the germline V gene (reference sequence). The CDR3 is made up of 16 amino acids. The ends were cut back, 4 bases at V and 5 bases at J, with 19 bases in the middle. This chain's CDR3 is CASSSPRAFLRDTQYF. The CDR3 region has the DNA TGTGCCAGCAGTTCCCCTCGGGCTTTCCTGAGAGATACGCAGTATTTT.

This chain connects TRBV5-5 to TRBJ1-5; possibly TRBD1 for D (6 bases). The CDR3 is made up of 13 amino acids. Trimming took off 4 bases at V and 5 bases at J, with 10 bases between the two ends. CDR1 is SGHKS, CDR2 YYEKEE, per germline (reference sequence). This CDR3 is CASSTDSHQPQHF. The CDR3 coding sequence is TGTGCCAGCAGCACGGACAGCCATCAGCCCCAGCATTTT.

This chain uses TRBV12-3 or TRBV12-4 with TRBJ2-1, with D possibly being TRBD1 (5 bases). Trimming took off 4 bases at V and 3 bases at J, with 10 bases between the two ends. This CDR3 region has 14 residues. The CDR3 DNA reads TGTGCCAGCAGTTCTAAGGGGATCTACAATGAGCAGTTCTTC. Encoded protein: CASSSKGIYNEQFF.

Ten or more counts support this clonotype. The V and J genes are TRBV4-1 and TRBJ2-7; 7 nucleotides line up with TRBD1. J was trimmed by 1 base and V by 6 bases; bases with no gene match: 6. Germline V CDR1 and CDR2: MGHRA, YSYEKL. The length of the CDR3 is 14 residues. The CDR3 nucleotides read TGCGCCAGCAGGTTCGACAGGGAGTCCTACGAGCAGTACTTC. Its translation: CASRFDRESYEQYF.

This clonotype was found many times. Germline and junction disagree at one end, which may indicate a read error. The chain couples TRBV30 to TRBJ1-1; a possible D gene is TRBD1 (5 bases). CDR1 is GTSNPN, CDR2 SVGIG, per germline (reference sequence). This CDR3 comprises 12 residues. Written as DNA, the CDR3 is TGTGCCTGGAGTGGGGAGGACACTGAGGCTTTCTTT. It is translated as CAWSGEDTEAFF.

CDR3 loop: CASSPPGQGVYEQYF. DNA for the CDR3: TGTGCCAGCAGTCCCCCGGGACAGGGGGTCTACGAGCAGTACTTC. The chain recombines TRBV27 with TRBJ2-7, with TRBD1 matching over 11 bases. The germline gives CDR1 MNHEY, CDR2 SMNVEV (reference sequence). CDR3 length equals 15 residues. The ends lost 5 bases at V and 3 bases at J; junction bases unmatched: 6.

This clonotype was observed a few times. V and J are TRBV5-4 and TRBJ2-2; 13 bases map to TRBD2. CDR3 size: 19 residues. Trimming removed 3 bases from V and 1 base from J; junction bases left unmatched: 9. The germline V gene encodes CDR1 SGHNT and CDR2 YYREEE (reference sequence). CDR3 amino acids: CASSSGTSGAMGNTGELFF. In nucleotides, the CDR3 is TGTGCCAGCAGCTCCGGGACTAGCGGGGCTATGGGGAACACCGGGGAGCTGTTTTTT.

The sample holds a few counts of this clonotype. The chain recombines TRBV12-3 or TRBV12-4 with TRBJ2-7; TRBD1 matches at 7 bases. Trimming removed 2 bases from V and 2 bases from J; junction bases left unmatched: 3. This CDR3 comprises 14 residues. The CDR3 is CASSLRGQTYEQYF. The CDR3 bases are TGTGCCAGCAGTTTAAGGGGGCAGACCTACGAGCAGTACTTC.

There are a few counts of this clonotype. V usage is TRBV6-6 and J usage is TRBJ1-1, with 7 bases aligning to TRBD1. Germline values: CDR1 MNHNY, CDR2 SVGAGI (reference sequence). The CDR3 is made up of 12 amino acids. V gave up 7 bases and J gave up 11 bases; unmatched junction bases: 10. CDR3 protein: CASILQGLVAFF. DNA for the CDR3: TGTGCCAGCATCCTACAGGGGCTAGTGGCTTTCTTT.

Only a few counts were recorded for this clonotype. V is TRBV29-1 and J is TRBJ2-7, with 7 bases aligning to TRBD1. This CDR3 has 15 residues. Germline-derived CDR1 and CDR2 are SQVTM and ANQGSEA. Trimming cost V 4 bases and J 2 bases; bases outside gene matches: 11. The DNA for the CDR3 is TGCAGCGTTGCACGATCGGGACAGCTAGCCTACGAGCAGTACTTC. Protein product: CSVARSGQLAYEQYF.

The chain carries TRBV18 and TRBJ2-1, with 7 bases matching TRBD2. Trimming cost V 1 base and J 3 bases; bases outside gene matches: 3. CDR3 length: 15 amino acids. The V gene's germline CDR1 is KGHSH and CDR2 LQKENI. In nucleotides, the CDR3 is TGTGCCAGCTCACCACAAGGACTAGACTACAATGAGCAGTTCTTC. Translated: CASSPQGLDYNEQFF.

J is TRBJ2-1 and V is TRBV27; D gene ambiguous. CDR3 length: 14 amino acids. V lost 7 bases, J lost 5 bases, and 15 bases lay in between. CDR1 is MNHEY, CDR2 SMNVEV, per germline (reference sequence). DNA of the CDR3: TGTGCCAGCAATTCCCCCACCCGAGACAATGAGCAGTTCTTC. This sequence encodes CASNSPTRDNEQFF.

The chain recombines TRBV30 with TRBJ1-5; D is unresolved. Germline assignment: CDR1 GTSNPN and CDR2 SVGIG (reference sequence). Deletions cut 5 bases from V and 4 bases from J, with 6 bases between. The CDR3 consists of 11 residues. The CDR3 loop is CAWGRNQPQHF. CDR3 nucleotides: TGTGCCTGGGGTAGGAATCAGCCCCAGCATTTT.

The J gene is TRBJ2-1, the V gene TRBV5-1, with 7 positions matching TRBD2. CDR1 and CDR2 from the germline V gene are SGHRS and YFSETQ. The J segment lost 9 bases and the V segment lost 4 bases, leaving 13 bases of the junction unmatched. CDR3 length: 15 residues. This CDR3 reads CASSPLGGSRVEQFF. CDR3 bases: TGCGCCAGCAGCCCCTTGGGCGGGAGTAGGGTTGAGCAGTTCTTC.

The CDR3 reads CASSSPPLNTEAFF. The CDR3, as DNA: TGTGCCAGCAGCTCCCCCCCCTTGAACACTGAAGCTTTCTTT. The gene calls are TRBV7-2 and TRBJ1-1; D unclear. Deletions cut 4 bases from V and 0 bases from J, with 9 bases between. Per germline, CDR1 SGHTA and CDR2 FQGNSA. The CDR3 is made up of 14 amino acids.